The following is a TCR beta chain sequence with its context. The target of this receptor is not known. No per-base quality is available; no much larger clone lies one base away. V is clipped by 3 bases and J by 5 bases, and the sequence between their germline boundaries is 8 bases long. The germline V gene supplies CDR1 SGHTA and CDR2 FQGNSA. The CDR3 sequence holds 12 residues, the cysteine and phenylalanine included. Just CDR3 DNA is preserved here, 36 bases in frame from base 1. The immunoSEQ Assay, a bias-controlled multiplex PCR, was used to amplify TCRbeta CDR3 regions from genomic DNA. For the original study's pipeline: The number of nucleated cells in each sample was estimated by amplification of reference gene primers within the assay. To quantify the absolute abundance of each unique TCRbeta CDR3 rearrangement, sequence reads were collapsed and filtered. For each sample, productive Simpson clonality was calculated as the square root of Simpson's diversity index across productive rearrangements. TCRdb re-hosts the immuneACCESS table, in-frame sequences only. Its copies lack some clones; in the studies checked, an unresolved V gene accounts for under half of them, and the cause for the rest is not known. That table is the source of V, J and clone size, and D and trimming were worked out from the DNA. The sample includes over 400,000 clones, with around 85% observed a single time. Roughly 3.1% of the sample goes to the ten largest clones.

This sample was included in a study of blood T cell repertoires in COVID-19 (dated by TCRdb to the early 2020s). A note on the overall study: Samples from collaborators originated in the United States, Italy and Spain and spanned both the acute and convalescent phases of COVID-19. The material from the prospective study consisted of cDNA or gDNA derived from T cells, B-cell-depleted T cells, or PBMCs. Subjects who had been exposed to COVID-19, were actively infected with it, or had recovered from it provided the deeply sampled blood TCRbeta repertoires that made up the dataset. A freely available public database, intended as a resource for researchers studying the immune response to SARS-CoV-2, is where the repertoires were released. The samples were drawn from two sources: the first 160 participants of the ongoing ImmuneRACE study, and approximately 1,300 subjects contributed by 6 global collaborators. The sample metadata nearly always contained a de-identified subject ID, COVID-19 status, age in years and sex. HLA class I and class II types, where available, came from metadata supplied by the sample provider rather than from assay-based typing.

Points the paper makes about the study in general: The quantity of clinical and demographic metadata differed by source and by participant and was supplied without curation.

Each collaborating institution followed its own protocols to collect whole blood in K2EDTA tubes. Collaborator samples were shipped for TCRbeta analysis as frozen whole blood, isolated PBMCs, or DNA extracted from either sample type. The source of this sequence is a human donor in a cohort sampled during active COVID-19. Specimen: peripheral blood. The chain uses TRBV7-2 and TRBJ2-7, with no reliable assignment of the D segment. The CDR3: CASSLTGDEQYF. DNA sequence: TGTGCCAGCAGCTTGACCGGAGACGAGCAGTACTTC.